These 10 T cell receptor beta chains were all obtained from the same sample, sequenced in a study of Ad26.COV2.S vaccination and SARS-CoV-2 variants. Indicated treatment: roughly 18 received Ad26.COV2.S at low or high dose, single or two shots; roughly five received placebo; per-sample allocation not given. Samples were taken on day 63 after the first vaccine or placebo injection. Assay: immunoSEQ multiplex PCR; the TCRdb copy retains only in-frame clones and omits some. The sample records 400,000 to 500,000 clones, roughly nine tenths being singletons. The sample here was peripheral blood, taken in a trial of Ad26.COV2.S vaccine versus placebo. The receptors derive from a person aged 18-65 years who received the Ad26.COV2.S COVID-19 vaccine or a placebo.

The chain has TRBV3-1 (or the pseudogene TRBV3-2) and TRBJ2-2; D gene ambiguous. The germline V gene encodes CDR1 LGHDT and CDR2 YNNKEL (reference sequence). V was clipped by 6 bases and J by 4 bases, with 9 bases between them. The CDR3 runs 13 residues. The CDR3 reads CASRESSTGELFF. The CDR3 nucleotides read TGTGCCAGCAGGGAGTCCTCCACCGGGGAGCTGTTTTTT.

J is TRBJ2-3 and V is TRBV4-3, with TRBD2 identical over 12 bases. The CDR3 consists of 17 residues. The V segment lost 4 bases and the J segment 2 bases; nucleotides outside the gene matches: 7. Germline assignment: CDR1 LGHNA and CDR2 YSLEER. The CDR3 coding sequence is TGCGCCAGCAGCCCCCTAGGACTAGCGGGGATCACAGATACGCAGTATTTT. It encodes CASSPLGLAGITDTQYF.

The rearrangement uses TRBV29-1 and TRBJ2-5; D not certain. There are 13 residues in the CDR3. The V gene lost 4 bases and the J gene lost 5 bases, with 14 bases spanning the gap. CDR1 and CDR2 from the germline V gene are SQVTM and ANQGSEA. The CDR3 DNA reads TGCAGCGTTGCGGGCCTAATGGTCGAGACCCAGTACTTC. Translated: CSVAGLMVETQYF.

The rearrangement joins TRBV15 to TRBJ1-1; D gene uncertain. The length of the CDR3 is 13 residues. The germline V gene encodes CDR1 LNHNV and CDR2 YYDKDF (reference sequence). V lost 4 bases and J 4 bases, leaving 10 bases between the germline ends. The CDR3 protein is CATSIVTSTEAFF. The CDR3 DNA reads as TGTGCCACCAGCATTGTGACTAGCACTGAAGCTTTCTTT.

In DNA form, the CDR3 reads TGTGCCTGCTCTCGGACACCTCAAGATACGCAGTATTTT. Protein: CACSRTPQDTQYF. The V and J genes are TRBV7-2 and TRBJ2-3, with D tentatively TRBD1 (5 bases). Trimming took off 11 bases at V and 5 bases at J, with 17 bases between the two ends. The CDR3 consists of 13 residues. Looked up from germline, CDR1 is SGHTA and CDR2 is FQGNSA.

This rearrangement joins TRBV27 to TRBJ2-7; D unclear. CDR3 length: 12 residues. In germline, CDR1 is MNHEY, CDR2 SMNVEV (reference sequence). V was cut by 5 bases and J by 2 bases, with 7 bases left in between. CDR3 sequence: CASSTHPYEQYV. The DNA for the CDR3 is TGTGCCAGCAGTACACACCCCTACGAGCAGTACGTC.

With regard to this clone: This sample also contains other DNA sequences that code for the same CDR3. The J gene is TRBJ2-5, the V gene TRBV12-3 or TRBV12-4; D is unresolved. The V end was cut by 3 bases, the J end by 5 bases, with 4 bases between. The CDR3 is made up of 11 amino acids. The CDR3 spells CASSFRETQYF. DNA of the CDR3: TGTGCCAGCAGTTTTAGGGAGACCCAGTACTTC.

The gene calls are TRBV30 and TRBJ2-1; the match to TRBD1 covers 8 bases. Trimming removed 0 bases from V and 7 bases from J; junction bases left unmatched: 2. Per germline, CDR1 GTSNPN and CDR2 SVGIG (reference sequence). The CDR3 covers 13 residues. The CDR3 is CAWSVQGANEQFF. The CDR3 DNA reads TGTGCCTGGAGTGTTCAGGGGGCAAATGAGCAGTTCTTC. The complete variable domain, with remaining parts taken from reference TRBV30 and TRBJ2-1, reads SQTIHQWPATLVQPVGSPLSLECTVEGTSNPNLYWYRQAAGRGLQLLFYSVGIGQISSEVPQNLSASRPQDRQFILSSKKLLLSDSGFYLCAWSVQGANEQFFGPGTRLTVL.

This clone is a singleton in its sample. This chain uses TRBV27 with TRBJ2-3, with 11 bases fitting TRBD2. The CDR3 is 19 residues long. Looked up from germline, CDR1 is MNHEY and CDR2 is SMNVEV (reference sequence). V dropped 1 base and J dropped 0; count of bases not matched to a gene: 9. CDR3 bases: TGTGCCAGCAGTTTATTCGGGCTAGCGGGAGGCGCCAGCACAGATACGCAGTATTTT. Translation gives CASSLFGLAGGASTDTQYF.

This clone has only one observation. This rearrangement joins TRBV12-3 or TRBV12-4 to TRBJ2-3; D unclear. V lost 8 bases and J 3 bases, leaving 12 bases between the germline ends. The CDR3 consists of 13 residues. The CDR3 DNA reads TGTGCCAGCGGGCTCCCCTCGACAGATACGCAGTATTTT. It specifies CASGLPSTDTQYF.